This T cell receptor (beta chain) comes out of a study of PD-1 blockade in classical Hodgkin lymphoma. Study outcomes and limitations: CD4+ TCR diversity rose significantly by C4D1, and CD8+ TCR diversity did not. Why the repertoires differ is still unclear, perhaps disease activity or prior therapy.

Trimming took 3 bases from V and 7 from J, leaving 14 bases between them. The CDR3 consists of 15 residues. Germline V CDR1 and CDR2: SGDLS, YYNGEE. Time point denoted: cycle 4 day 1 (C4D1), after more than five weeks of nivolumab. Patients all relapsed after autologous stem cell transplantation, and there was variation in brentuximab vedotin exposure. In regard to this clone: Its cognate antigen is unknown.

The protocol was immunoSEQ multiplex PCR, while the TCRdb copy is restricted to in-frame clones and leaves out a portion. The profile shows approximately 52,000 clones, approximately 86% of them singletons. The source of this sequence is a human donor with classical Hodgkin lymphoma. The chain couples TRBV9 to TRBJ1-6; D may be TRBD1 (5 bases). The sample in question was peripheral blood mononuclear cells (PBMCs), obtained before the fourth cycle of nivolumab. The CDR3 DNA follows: TGTGCCAGCAGCGCAGGGAGGGGCCTAAATTCACCCCTCCACTTT. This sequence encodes CASSAGRGLNSPLHF.